This section outlines one T cell receptor (beta chain) sequence together with its context. Sequencing was performed with immunoSEQ multiplex PCR; in TCRdb, only in-frame clones are kept and a portion is missing. The data show about 100,000 clones, with around four fifths seen just once and about 7% held by the top ten. The data originate from a study of control samples from healthy donors and cancer patients. The CDR3 consists of 12 residues. V was trimmed by 7 bases and J by 4 bases, leaving 9 bases between them. Germline V CDR1 and CDR2: SGHTS, YDEGEE. Source material: blood. J is TRBJ2-1 and V is TRBV5-8; the D is unclear. This TCR derives from a man between 18 and 29 years old in good health. The CDR3 region is CASGWSYNEQFF. The CDR3 DNA reads as TGTGCCAGCGGGTGGAGTTACAATGAGCAGTTCTTC.